These 20 T cell receptor beta chains were all obtained from the same sample, sequenced in a study of cytomegalovirus exposure and HLA in healthy donors. The protocol was immunoSEQ multiplex PCR, while the TCRdb copy is restricted to in-frame clones and leaves out a portion. Of tens of thousands of clones in the sample, around nine tenths were seen once. The sequencing sample was made of PBMCs. These receptors were collected from a woman aged 25 to 39 in good health and CMV-seronegative.

CDR3 residues: CAGTGLYRGTDTQYF. The CDR3 DNA is TGTGCCGGAACGGGACTATACAGGGGCACAGATACGCAGTATTTT. The chain employs TRBV27 and TRBJ2-3; the D gene is possibly TRBD2 (7 bases). The length of the CDR3 is 15 residues. V was pared by 11 bases and J by 1 base, with 19 bases between. The V gene's germline CDR1 is MNHEY and CDR2 SMNVEV (reference sequence).

This clone was detected once. The chain has TRBV27 and TRBJ1-5; D is unresolved. The V gene lost 2 bases and the J gene lost 7 bases, with 12 bases spanning the gap. The CDR3 sequence is 14 residues long. Germline lookup yields CDR1 MNHEY and CDR2 SMNVEV (reference sequence). DNA for the CDR3: TGTGCCAGCAGTTTAGAGGGCCAATCCCAGCCCCAGCATTTT. Protein sequence: CASSLEGQSQPQHF.

This chain joins TRBV6-6 and TRBJ1-4; a possible D gene is TRBD1 (5 bases). CDR3 length equals 14 residues. Germline CDR1 and CDR2: MNHNY and SVGAGI (reference sequence). V lost 5 bases, J lost 8 bases, and 15 bases lay in between. The CDR3 sequence: CASSRQPSEEKLFF. The CDR3 nucleotides are TGTGCCAGCAGTAGACAGCCCTCAGAGGAAAAACTGTTTTTT.

This sequence joins TRBV18 and TRBJ2-5; TRBD2 agrees at 11 bases. The CDR3 has 17 residues. Germline assignment: CDR1 KGHSH and CDR2 LQKENI. V shed 2 bases and J 2 bases; nucleotides not matched to a gene: 7. The CDR3 coding sequence is TGTGCCAGCTCACCAGCAACTAGCGGGAGCAGGCAAGAGACCCAGTACTTC. Residues: CASSPATSGSRQETQYF. Looking up the rest from reference TRBV18 and TRBJ2-5 gives the full variable domain: NAGVMQNPRHLVRRRGQEARLRCSPMKGHSHVYWYRQLPEEGLKFMVYLQKENIIDESGMPKERFSAEFPKEGPSILRIQQVVRGDSAAYFCASSPATSGSRQETQYFGPGTRLLVL.

This chain joins TRBV5-5 and TRBJ2-7, with D possibly TRBD2 on 5 matching bases. The germline V gene encodes CDR1 SGHKS and CDR2 YYEKEE (reference sequence). Trimming stripped 4 bases from V and 0 bases from J, with 14 bases between. The CDR3 spans 15 residues. CDR3 protein: CASSPGTGSSYEQYF. The DNA of the CDR3 is TGTGCCAGCAGCCCCGGTACGGGGAGCTCCTACGAGCAGTACTTC.

V is TRBV6-5 and J is TRBJ2-7; 7 bases line up with TRBD2. J was trimmed by 2 bases and V by 5 bases; bases with no gene match: 0. From germline, CDR1 is MNHEY and CDR2 SVGAGI. The CDR3 has 12 amino acids. CDR3 region: CASSSGAYEQYF. In nucleotides, the CDR3 is TGTGCCAGCAGTAGCGGGGCCTACGAGCAGTACTTC.

This chain connects TRBV19 to TRBJ2-7, with 10 bases matching TRBD2. The germline V gene encodes CDR1 LNHDA and CDR2 SQIVND (reference sequence). The V segment lost 5 bases and the J segment 0 bases; nucleotides outside the gene matches: 7. The CDR3 extends over 16 amino acids. The CDR3 region has the DNA TGTGCCAGTAGTTTCCAAGGACTAGCGGCCTCCTACGAGCAGTACTTC. Its translation is CASSFQGLAASYEQYF. The whole variable domain, filled in from reference TRBV19 and TRBJ2-7, reads DGGITQSPKYLFRKEGQNVTLSCEQNLNHDAMYWYRQDPGQGLRLIYYSQIVNDFQKGDIAEGYSVSREKKESFPLTVTSAQKNPTAFYLCASSFQGLAASYEQYFGPGTRLTVT.

This clone occurred once. The J gene is TRBJ2-7, the V gene TRBV11-2; 11 bases fit TRBD2. Germline CDR1 reads SGHAT; CDR2 reads FQNNGV. Germline trimming cut 0 bases from V and 4 bases from J; bases unmatched to any gene: 8. CDR3 length: 17 amino acids. The CDR3 reads CASSLDPGTSGRYEQYF. CDR3 sequence (DNA): TGTGCCAGCAGCTTAGACCCCGGGACTAGCGGCAGGTACGAGCAGTACTTC. The full variable domain, in which reference TRBV11-2 and TRBJ2-7 provide the parts outside the CDR3, is EAGVAQSPRYKIIEKRQSVAFWCNPISGHATLYWYQQILGQGPKLLIQFQNNGVVDDSQLPKDRFSAERLKGVDSTLKIQPAKLEDSAVYLCASSLDPGTSGRYEQYFGPGTRLTVT.

The chain carries TRBV4-2 and TRBJ2-6; TRBD1 is a possible D gene (5 bases). The CDR3 consists of 18 residues. The V gene lost 6 bases and the J gene lost 1 base, with 19 bases spanning the gap. The germline gives CDR1 LGHNA, CDR2 YNFKEQ. CDR3 loop: CASSHGTGRRSGANVLTF. The CDR3 coding sequence is TGTGCCAGCAGTCACGGAACAGGTCGAAGATCTGGGGCCAACGTCCTGACTTTC.

This clone has a single count. The chain has TRBV29-1 and TRBJ1-3; D uncertain. This CDR3 region has 13 residues. CDR1 SQVTM and CDR2 ANQGSEA come from the germline V gene. The V and J ends lost 3 bases and 4 bases respectively, with 10 bases between them. The CDR3 nucleotides read TGCAGCGTTGAGTTCGGAGGAGGAAACACCATATATTTT. Protein: CSVEFGGGNTIYF.

The chain employs TRBV30 and TRBJ1-3; TRBD1 agrees at 9 bases. The V gene's germline CDR1 is GTSNPN and CDR2 SVGIG (reference sequence). V trimming: 3 bases; J trimming: 3 bases; junction bases outside the gene matches: 3. The CDR3 sequence is 14 residues long. CDR3: CAWRGQGGGNTIYF. CDR3 DNA sequence: TGTGCCTGGAGGGGACAGGGAGGTGGAAACACCATATATTTT.

The chain links TRBV6-5 to TRBJ2-7; D is uncertain. Germline V gene data show CDR1 as MNHEY and CDR2 as SVGAGI. Deletions cut 0 bases from V and 3 bases from J, with 12 bases between. This CDR3 spans 15 amino acids. The DNA for the CDR3 is TGTGCCAGCAGTTACTCGGGCCAAGTGGGCTACGAGCAGTACTTC. This sequence encodes CASSYSGQVGYEQYF.

V usage is TRBV5-4 and J usage is TRBJ1-1; no firm D call. From germline, CDR1 is SGHNT and CDR2 YYREEE (reference sequence). The CDR3 extends over 12 amino acids. V gave up 4 bases and J gave up 3 bases, with 7 bases separating them. CDR3 in amino acids: CASSIGDTEAFF. The DNA for the CDR3 is TGTGCCAGCAGCATCGGTGACACTGAAGCTTTCTTT.

The rearrangement uses TRBV7-2 and TRBJ2-1, with no clear D. Germline CDR1 and CDR2: SGHTA and FQGNSA. CDR3 length: 13 amino acids. V was clipped by 0 bases and J by 5 bases, with 5 bases between them. The chain's CDR3 is CASSLAQDNEQFF. In DNA, the CDR3 is TGTGCCAGCAGCTTAGCGCAGGACAATGAGCAGTTCTTC. The full variable domain, its missing parts supplied by reference TRBV7-2 and TRBJ2-1, is GAGVSQSPSNKVTEKGKDVELRCDPISGHTALYWYRQSLGQGLEFLIYFQGNSAPDKSGLPSDRFSAERTGGSVSTLTIQRTQQEDSAVYLCASSLAQDNEQFFGPGTRLTVL.

V gene TRBV27 combines with J gene TRBJ1-1, with TRBD1 as a possible D gene (6 bases). The CDR3 has 16 residues. Germline V gene lookup returns CDR1 MNHEY and CDR2 SMNVEV (reference sequence). The V end lost 7 bases, the J end lost 0 bases, and 18 bases lay between the germline ends. The CDR3 sequence is CASKVGAGGMNTEAFF. DNA of the CDR3: TGTGCCAGCAAGGTTGGAGCGGGGGGCATGAACACTGAAGCTTTCTTT.

Here the CDR3 reads CASSPERQGLGYTDTQYF. The CDR3, as DNA: TGCGCCAGCAGCCCAGAACGACAGGGTCTCGGATACACAGATACGCAGTATTTT. The chain couples TRBV4-3 to TRBJ2-3; 7 bases align to TRBD1. The junction had 15 bases not matched to a gene; V was cut back by 4 bases and J by 2 bases. Germline assignment: CDR1 LGHNA and CDR2 YSLEER. The CDR3 contains 18 residues.

V gene TRBV28 combines with J gene TRBJ2-7; D unclear. The V gene lost 3 bases and the J gene lost 4 bases, with 13 bases spanning the gap. CDR1 and CDR2 from the germline V gene are MDHEN and SYDVKM. The CDR3 spans 14 residues. CDR3 residues: CASSLSRVGYEQYF. The CDR3 coding sequence is TGTGCCAGCAGTTTGTCTAGAGTTGGGTACGAGCAGTACTTC.

The chain couples TRBV19 to TRBJ1-5, with TRBD1 as a possible D gene (6 bases). Trimming removed 3 bases from V and 3 bases from J, with 9 bases in between. Germline V CDR1 and CDR2: LNHDA, SQIVND (reference sequence). This CDR3 is 14 amino acids long. CDR3 DNA sequence: TGTGCCAGTAGTATTGAGGGGGTCAATCAGCCCCAGCATTTT. It specifies CASSIEGVNQPQHF.

This clone was found once. The gene calls are TRBV9 and TRBJ2-1; possibly TRBD2 for D (6 bases). Germline loops: CDR1 SGDLS, CDR2 YYNGEE. The CDR3 has 15 residues. V lost 1 base, J lost 3 bases, and 11 bases lay in between. CDR3 in DNA: TGTGCCAGCAGCGTACGATTGGGGGGCTACAATGAGCAGTTCTTC. Its protein is CASSVRLGGYNEQFF.

The chain combines TRBV5-1 with TRBJ1-1; maybe TRBD1 (5 bases). The CDR3 totals 14 residues. CDR1 SGHRS and CDR2 YFSETQ come from the germline V gene. The germline V and J ends were trimmed by 6 bases and 0 bases, with 12 bases remaining between them. CDR3 loop: CASTWGGMNTEAFF. The DNA for the CDR3 is TGCGCCAGCACTTGGGGGGGTATGAACACTGAAGCTTTCTTT.